The next 31 T cell receptor beta chains were all read from a single sample in a study of T cells in Graves' hyperthyroidism and ophthalmopathy. Amplification targeted TCR beta CDR3 regions from RNA transcripts. HTBI primers were used for first-round RT-PCR of the TCR CDR3. TCRdb re-derived calls from the multiplex PCR reads in MiXCR, one entry per CDR3 protein. This sample has 450,000 to 600,000 distinct CDR3 sequences; approximately 15% occur once, and the top ten carry around 14%. The sample was blood. These receptors came from a woman aged 40-49 years with Graves' hyperthyroidism.

CDR3 in DNA: TGTGCCAGCAGCGTCGCTCCATCAGAGAACACTGAAGCTTTCTTT. This codes for CASSVAPSENTEAFF. The chain uses TRBV5-5 and TRBJ1-1, with D hard to call. The CDR3 runs 15 residues. Germline loops: CDR1 SGHKS, CDR2 YYEKEE (reference sequence). Trimming cost V 4 bases and J 1 base, with 14 bases left between them.

The rearrangement links TRBV5-4 to TRBJ2-3; 8 bases are shared with TRBD2. V was clipped by 3 bases and J by 5 bases; unmatched bases: 11. CDR1 is SGHNT, CDR2 YYREEE, per germline (reference sequence). CDR3 length: 16 residues. CDR3 sequence reads: CASSSGPAGVLDTQYF. As DNA, the CDR3 is TGTGCCAGCAGCTCGGGACCAGCGGGAGTATTAGATACGCAGTATTTT.

The chain links TRBV5-1 to TRBJ2-5, with D possibly being TRBD1 or TRBD2 (5 bases each). Germline V gene data show CDR1 as SGHRS and CDR2 as YFSETQ. The ends were cut back, 6 bases at V and 5 bases at J, with 11 bases in the middle. The CDR3 extends over 12 amino acids. The CDR3 DNA sequence: TGCGCCAGCAAGAGGGGAGAGGAGACCCAGTACTTC. This codes for CASKRGEETQYF.

This clonotype was seen more than once but under ten times. The junction departs from the called germline gene at one end, perhaps through a read error. V and J are TRBV28 and TRBJ1-3, with D possibly TRBD1 on 5 matching bases. The germline V gene encodes CDR1 MDHEN and CDR2 SYDVKM. This CDR3 region has 14 residues. The CDR3 region is CASSFGAAGNIIYF. The CDR3 nucleotides read TGTGCCAGCAGTTTCGGGGCAGCTGGAAACATCATATATTTT. The whole variable domain, filled in from reference TRBV28 and TRBJ1-3, reads DVKVTQSSRYLVKRTGEKVFLECVQDMDHENMFWYRQDPGLGLRLIYFSYDVKMKEKGDIPEGYSVSREKKERFSLILESASTNQTSMYLCASSFGAAGNIIYFGEGSWLTVV.

This clonotype has a count of ten or more. This chain uses TRBV6-1 with TRBJ2-1; 9 positions agree with TRBD2. J lost 4 bases, V lost 2 bases, and 0 bases had no gene match. Germline CDR1 and CDR2: MNHNS and SASEGT. This CDR3 contains 14 residues. In DNA form, the CDR3 reads TGTGCCAGCAGTGAACTAGCGGGGTACAATGAGCAGTTCTTC. As protein: CASSELAGYNEQFF.

This clonotype was detected many times. This rearrangement joins TRBV12-5 to TRBJ2-1, with a possible D match to TRBD2 (5 bases). CDR1 is LGHNT and CDR2 is FRNRAP in the germline V gene. This CDR3 comprises 16 residues. V gave up 5 bases and J gave up 0 bases, with 14 bases separating them. CDR3 coding DNA: TGTGCTAGTGGTCGAGGGTCTTGGGCCTCCTACAATGAGCAGTTCTTC. Translating gives CASGRGSWASYNEQFF.

This clonotype occurred a few times. The chain couples TRBV29-1 to TRBJ2-3; maybe TRBD1 (5 bases). Germline CDR1 is SQVTM and CDR2 is ANQGSEA. Trimming shortened V by 6 bases and J by 0 bases, and 10 bases separated the two germline ends. CDR3 length equals 13 residues. CDR3 DNA sequence: TGCAGCGTAGGCCCAGGGAGCACAGATACGCAGTATTTT. Its translation is CSVGPGSTDTQYF.

Only a few counts were recorded for this clonotype. The V call is TRBV4-1, the J call TRBJ2-7; 12 bases match TRBD1. Germline CDR1 is MGHRA and CDR2 is YSYEKL. CDR3 length: 16 residues. V was pared by 1 base and J by 5 bases, with 6 bases of the junction left unmatched. The CDR3 loop is CASSQAPGQGAHEQYF. The CDR3 nucleotides are TGCGCCAGCAGCCAAGCCCCGGGACAGGGGGCCCACGAGCAGTACTTC.

To note about this clonotype: A much larger clone differs by one base, so this may be a read error. The gene calls are TRBV3-1 and TRBJ1-1; 7 bases are shared with TRBD1. The CDR3 is made up of 13 amino acids. With 4 bases clipped from V and 6 bases from J, the junction kept 5 bases outside the gene matches. Germline assignment: CDR1 LGHDT and CDR2 YNNKEL (reference sequence). CDR3 bases: TGTGCCAGCAGCCCCGACAGGGCGGCTGAAGCTTTCTTT. Its protein product is CASSPDRAAEAFF.

This clonotype was detected ten times or more. V and J are TRBV28 and TRBJ1-5; 7 bases agree with TRBD1. CDR1 is MDHEN and CDR2 is SYDVKM in the germline V gene. This CDR3 is built from 13 residues. The junction had 5 bases not matched to a gene; V was cut back by 6 bases and J by 6 bases. The CDR3: CASRPTGRQPQHF. The CDR3 DNA follows: TGTGCCAGCAGGCCGACAGGGCGTCAGCCCCAGCATTTT.

This clonotype was seen at least ten times. The chain couples TRBV6-1 to TRBJ2-7; 8 nucleotides agree with TRBD2. The CDR3 is made up of 14 amino acids. The germline V gene encodes CDR1 MNHNS and CDR2 SASEGT. J was trimmed by 4 bases and V by 4 bases; bases with no gene match: 6. CDR3 in amino acids: CASSADGGGYEQYF. The CDR3 DNA sequence: TGTGCCAGCAGTGCCGACGGGGGGGGTTACGAGCAGTACTTC.

This clonotype was observed many times. The chain combines TRBV3-1 with TRBJ2-7; 13 nucleotides align to TRBD2. The V and J ends lost 8 bases and 6 bases, in that order; junction bases with no gene match: 10. Germline V gene lookup returns CDR1 LGHDT and CDR2 YNNKEL (reference sequence). The length of the CDR3 is 15 residues. The CDR3 loop is CASRRTSGSYGEQYF. DNA for the CDR3: TGTGCCAGCCGAAGGACTAGCGGGAGCTATGGCGAGCAGTACTTC.

The sample holds many counts of this clonotype. This rearrangement joins TRBV6-1 to TRBJ2-1; tentatively, D is TRBD1 (6 bases). Deletions cut 5 bases from V and 6 bases from J, with 14 bases between. Germline V gene data show CDR1 as MNHNS and CDR2 as SASEGT. The CDR3 covers 14 residues. CDR3 DNA: TGTGCCAGCAGTTTCATACAGGGAATCAATGAGCAGTTCTTC. Protein product: CASSFIQGINEQFF.

The chain has TRBV12-3 or TRBV12-4 and TRBJ2-3; TRBD1 might be the D (5 bases). CDR3 size: 13 residues. V was cut by 8 bases and J by 6 bases, with 15 bases left in between. In DNA, the CDR3 is TGTGCCAGCTCACCGACACAGGTGGATACGCAGTATTTT. Its protein product is CASSPTQVDTQYF.

To note about this clonotype: This may be a read error, as it is one base from a much larger clone. CDR3 in DNA: TGTGCCAGCGGCCCCTGGGACGGTAGCTCCTACGAGCAGTACTTC. It encodes CASGPWDGSSYEQYF. The rearrangement links TRBV7-2 to TRBJ2-7; D may match TRBD1 or TRBD2 (5 bases each). This CDR3 contains 15 residues. Germline V CDR1 and CDR2: SGHTA, FQGNSA. V shed 8 bases and J shed 0 bases, with 17 bases lying between them. Variable domain in full (rest from reference TRBV7-2 and TRBJ2-7): GAGVSQSPSNKVTEKGKDVELRCDPISGHTALYWYRQSLGQGLEFLIYFQGNSAPDKSGLPSDRFSAERTGGSVSTLTIQRTQQEDSAVYLCASGPWDGSSYEQYFGPGTRLTVT.

This clonotype came up many times. The chain joins TRBV7-3 to TRBJ2-2; 7 bases are shared with TRBD2. This CDR3 contains 19 residues. J gave up 6 bases and V 0 bases, and 16 bases lay outside the gene matches. Germline V lookup: CDR1 SGHTA, CDR2 FQGTGA. The CDR3 loop is CASSLTQAGSGSPPGELFF. CDR3 nucleotides: TGTGCCAGCAGCTTAACGCAGGCGGGTAGCGGGTCCCCCCCCGGGGAGCTGTTTTTT.

This clonotype has at least ten counts. V and J are TRBV28 and TRBJ2-1, with 7 bases identical to TRBD2. Germline assignment: CDR1 MDHEN and CDR2 SYDVKM. V dropped 3 bases and J dropped 16; count of bases not matched to a gene: 6. The CDR3 is made up of 11 amino acids. The CDR3 nucleotides read TGTGCCAGCAGTTTCGGGGGGTGGACCTTCTTC. Amino acid sequence: CASSFGGWTFF.

This clonotype was seen repeatedly, ten times or more. The chain uses TRBV27 and TRBJ2-7; possible D gene TRBD1, 6 bases. This CDR3 comprises 15 residues. V was trimmed by 0 bases and J by 5 bases, leaving 14 bases between them. Per germline, CDR1 MNHEY and CDR2 SMNVEV (reference sequence). CDR3 DNA sequence: TGTGCCAGCAGTTTATCTGGGGGCGCGGCGAACGAGCAGTACTTC. Translation gives CASSLSGGAANEQYF.

The chain has TRBV4-1 and TRBJ2-2; TRBD1 agrees at 8 bases. Germline V lookup: CDR1 MGHRA, CDR2 YSYEKL. Germline trimming cut 1 base from V and 5 bases from J; bases unmatched to any gene: 9. The CDR3 has 17 amino acids. This CDR3 is CASSQAPGQVWTGELFF. DNA of the CDR3: TGCGCCAGCAGCCAAGCGCCGGGACAGGTTTGGACCGGGGAGCTGTTTTTT.

The sample holds many counts of this clonotype. V and J are TRBV3-1 and TRBJ1-2; 9 nucleotides agree with TRBD1. Germline V gives CDR1 LGHDT, CDR2 YNNKEL (reference sequence). The CDR3 has 16 residues. With V trimmed by 0 bases and J by 4 bases, 6 bases remained unmatched. This CDR3 reads CASSQETGGFGYGYTF. CDR3 bases: TGTGCCAGCAGCCAAGAAACAGGGGGCTTCGGCTATGGCTACACCTTC.

This clonotype appeared many times. This chain links TRBV10-2 with TRBJ2-1; 8 bases are a match to TRBD1. J was trimmed by 4 bases and V by 4 bases; bases with no gene match: 0. The CDR3 sequence is 13 residues long. CDR1 WSHSY and CDR2 SAAADI come from the germline V gene. The CDR3 sequence is CASSGDRYNEQFF. The CDR3 DNA follows: TGCGCCAGCAGTGGGGACAGGTACAATGAGCAGTTCTTC.

This clonotype was seen ten or more times. The V gene is TRBV7-3, the J gene TRBJ1-1; the D gene is possibly TRBD1 (5 bases). Germline V lookup: CDR1 SGHTA, CDR2 FQGTGA. CDR3 size: 13 residues. The V and J ends lost 5 bases and 7 bases respectively, with 14 bases between them. The CDR3 here is CASSRGTGDEAFF. In nucleotides, the CDR3 is TGTGCCAGCAGCCGGGGGACGGGGGATGAAGCTTTCTTT.

The rearrangement links TRBV19 to TRBJ2-3; 11 nucleotides match TRBD2. The CDR3 is 17 residues long. Germline values: CDR1 LNHDA, CDR2 SQIVND (reference sequence). The junction had 9 bases not matched to a gene; V was cut back by 5 bases and J by 2 bases. The CDR3 is CASSALGLADLTDTQYF. DNA of the CDR3: TGTGCCAGTAGTGCCCTGGGACTAGCGGACCTCACAGATACGCAGTATTTT.

Ten or more counts support this clonotype. The gene calls are TRBV3-1 and TRBJ2-2; D gene uncertain. The CDR3 contains 14 residues. CDR1 and CDR2 from the germline V gene are LGHDT and YNNKEL (reference sequence). V was trimmed by 1 base and J by 5 bases, leaving 8 bases between them. In nucleotides, the CDR3 is TGTGCCAGCAGCCAAGCAGTCGGAACCGGGGAGCTGTTTTTT. This translates into CASSQAVGTGELFF.

This clonotype was seen at least ten times. The rearrangement links TRBV20-1 to TRBJ1-2; 9 bases fit TRBD1. Germline V gene sequence: CDR1 DFQATT, CDR2 SNEGSKA (reference sequence). The CDR3 totals 14 residues. V lost 3 bases to trimming and J lost 3 bases; unmatched junction nucleotides: 5. This CDR3 reads CSASGTGRDYGYTF. The CDR3 coding sequence is TGCAGTGCTAGCGGGACAGGGCGTGACTATGGCTACACCTTC.

This clonotype was counted at least ten times. The CDR3 protein is CASRQGTEQYF. For the CDR3, the DNA is TGTGCCAGCAGACAGGGTACGGAGCAGTACTTC. V gene TRBV3-1 combines with J gene TRBJ2-7, with D perhaps matching TRBD1 (6 bases). With 6 bases removed from V and 7 bases from J, the gap between germline ends came to 10 bases. The CDR3 has 11 residues. Germline CDR1 is LGHDT and CDR2 is YNNKEL (reference sequence).

The CDR3 nucleotides read TGTGCCAGCAGCGTCGAGACCAGGGCCTACAATGAGCAGTTCTTC. Encoded protein: CASSVETRAYNEQFF. V usage is TRBV9 and J usage is TRBJ2-1; weak D call: TRBD1 (5 bases). The CDR3 is 15 amino acids. CDR1 and CDR2 from the germline V gene are SGDLS and YYNGEE. V was trimmed by 2 bases and J by 2 bases, leaving 11 bases between them.

This clonotype showed up many times. V is TRBV3-1 and J is TRBJ2-7; D remains ambiguous. The CDR3 has 13 amino acids. The germline V and J ends were trimmed by 0 bases and 5 bases, with 8 bases remaining between them. The germline gives CDR1 LGHDT, CDR2 YNNKEL (reference sequence). CDR3 sequence (DNA): TGTGCCAGCAGCCAAGATTCCCTCAACGAGCAGTACTTC. Protein product: CASSQDSLNEQYF.

This clonotype was observed many times. This chain uses TRBV20-1 with TRBJ2-3; D call uncertain. This CDR3 is 14 amino acids long. V was clipped by 7 bases and J by 0 bases, with 14 bases between them. Germline V CDR1 and CDR2: DFQATT, SNEGSKA (reference sequence). CDR3 protein: CSGTYLRSTDTQYF. The CDR3 region has the DNA TGCAGTGGAACCTACCTGCGGAGCACAGATACGCAGTATTTT.

This clonotype has ten or more counts. V usage is TRBV30 and J usage is TRBJ1-2; the D gene is possibly TRBD1 (6 bases). With 3 bases removed from V and 4 bases from J, the gap between germline ends came to 15 bases. In germline, CDR1 is GTSNPN, CDR2 SVGIG (reference sequence). CDR3 size: 14 residues. In DNA, the CDR3 is TGTGCCTGGAGCGTACAGGGCCCTGGCTATGGCTACACCTTC. This gives the protein CAWSVQGPGYGYTF.

This clonotype has ten or more counts. The CDR3 bases are TGTGCCAGCAGGACAGGACAGAAAAATGAAAAACTGTTTTTT. Translation gives CASRTGQKNEKLFF. The chain employs TRBV27 and TRBJ1-4, with D maybe TRBD1 (6 bases). The CDR3 covers 14 residues. Germline CDR1 reads MNHEY; CDR2 reads SMNVEV (reference sequence). The ends were cut back, 6 bases at V and 5 bases at J, with 13 bases in the middle.